This TCR beta chain was identified in a study of regulatory T cells in long-lasting Graves disease. Findings of the study overall: Since the sample size was small, accuracy may have been reduced.

Noted time point: newly diagnosed GD, antithyroid drugs for less than 3 months. PBMC-derived RNA was used for the TCR library. This clonotype was counted between two and nine times. Its antigen remains unidentified. V was clipped by 4 bases and J by 2 bases; unmatched bases: 15. This CDR3 is 18 amino acids long. The germline V gene encodes CDR1 SGHTA and CDR2 FQGTGA. TCR beta libraries were built with iRepertoire HTBI primers and Arm-PCR of CDR3 regions. TCRdb re-derived calls from the multiplex PCR reads in MiXCR, one entry per CDR3 protein. The sample lists hundreds of thousands of distinct CDR3 sequences, less than 20% seen once, with 18% in the top ten. Separately, the same data were catalogued under a study of T cells in Graves' hyperthyroidism and ophthalmopathy.

This TCR derives from a woman in her twenties or thirties with Graves disease. Sequencing was performed on peripheral blood mononuclear cells (PBMCs), taken at new diagnosis, from a patient treated with antithyroid drugs. The chain carries TRBV7-3 and TRBJ2-3; 7 bases map to TRBD1. CDR3 DNA sequence: TGTGCCAGCAGCTATGGACAGGTTTTCCGAGTCGTCACAGATACGCAGTATTTT. This sequence encodes CASSYGQVFRVVTDTQYF.